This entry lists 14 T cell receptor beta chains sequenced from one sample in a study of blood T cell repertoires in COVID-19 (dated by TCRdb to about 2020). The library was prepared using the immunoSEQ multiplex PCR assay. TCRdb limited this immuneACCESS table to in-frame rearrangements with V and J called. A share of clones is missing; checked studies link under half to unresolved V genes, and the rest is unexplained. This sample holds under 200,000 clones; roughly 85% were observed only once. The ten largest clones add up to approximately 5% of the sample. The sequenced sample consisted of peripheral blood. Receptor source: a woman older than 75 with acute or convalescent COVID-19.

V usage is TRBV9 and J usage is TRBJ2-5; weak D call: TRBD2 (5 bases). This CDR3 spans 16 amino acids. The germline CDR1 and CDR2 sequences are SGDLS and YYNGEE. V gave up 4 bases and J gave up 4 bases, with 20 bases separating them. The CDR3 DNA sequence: TGTGCCAGCAGCCCAGCCCCGGCTAGCTTTCCAGAGACCCAGTACTTC. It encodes CASSPAPASFPETQYF.

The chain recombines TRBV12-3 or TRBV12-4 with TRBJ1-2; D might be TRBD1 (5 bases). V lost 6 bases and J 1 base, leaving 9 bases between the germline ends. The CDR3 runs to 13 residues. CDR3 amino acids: CASSETVNYGYTF. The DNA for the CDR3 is TGTGCCAGCAGCGAGACAGTTAACTATGGCTACACCTTC.

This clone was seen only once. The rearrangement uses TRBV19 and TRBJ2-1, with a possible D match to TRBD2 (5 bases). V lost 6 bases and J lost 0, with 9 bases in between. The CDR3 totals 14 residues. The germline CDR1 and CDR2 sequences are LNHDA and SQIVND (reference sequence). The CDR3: CASRDLSSYNEQFF. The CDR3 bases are TGTGCCAGTAGGGACTTGAGCTCCTACAATGAGCAGTTCTTC.

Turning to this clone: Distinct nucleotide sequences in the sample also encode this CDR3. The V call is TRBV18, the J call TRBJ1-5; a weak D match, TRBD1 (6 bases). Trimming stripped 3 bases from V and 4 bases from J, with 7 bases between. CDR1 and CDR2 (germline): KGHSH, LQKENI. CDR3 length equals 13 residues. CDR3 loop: CASSPDRNQPQHF. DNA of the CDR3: TGTGCCAGCTCACCGGACAGAAATCAGCCCCAGCATTTT.

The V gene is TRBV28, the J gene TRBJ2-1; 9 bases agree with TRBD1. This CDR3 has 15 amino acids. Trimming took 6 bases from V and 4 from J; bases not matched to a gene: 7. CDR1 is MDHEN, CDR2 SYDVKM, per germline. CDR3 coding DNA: TGTGCCAGCAGAACCGGACAGGGGACATACAATGAGCAGTTCTTC. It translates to CASRTGQGTYNEQFF.

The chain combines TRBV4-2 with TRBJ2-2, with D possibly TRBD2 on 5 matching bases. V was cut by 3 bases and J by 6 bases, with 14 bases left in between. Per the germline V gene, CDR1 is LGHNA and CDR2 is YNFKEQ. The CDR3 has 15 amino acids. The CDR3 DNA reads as TGTGCCAGCAGCCATGGACTTACCGACGCCGGGGAGCTGTTTTTT. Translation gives CASSHGLTDAGELFF.

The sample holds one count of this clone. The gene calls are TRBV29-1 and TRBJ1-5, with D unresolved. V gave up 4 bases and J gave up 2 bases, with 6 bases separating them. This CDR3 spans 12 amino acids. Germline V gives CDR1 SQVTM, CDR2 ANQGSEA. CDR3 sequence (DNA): TGCAGCGTTGGGGAGGGCAATCAGCCCCAGCATTTT. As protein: CSVGEGNQPQHF.

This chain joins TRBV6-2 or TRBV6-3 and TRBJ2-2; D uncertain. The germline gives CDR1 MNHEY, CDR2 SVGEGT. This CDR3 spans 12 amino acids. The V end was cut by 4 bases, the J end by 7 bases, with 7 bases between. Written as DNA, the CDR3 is TGTGCCAGCAGTTTCCTACGCGGGGAGCTGTTTTTT. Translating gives CASSFLRGELFF.

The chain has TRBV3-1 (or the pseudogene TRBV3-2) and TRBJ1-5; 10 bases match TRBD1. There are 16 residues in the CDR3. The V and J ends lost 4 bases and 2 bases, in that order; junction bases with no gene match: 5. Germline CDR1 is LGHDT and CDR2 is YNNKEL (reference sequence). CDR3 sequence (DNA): TGTGCCAGCAGCCGATCCGGGACAGGGGGCAATCAGCCCCAGCATTTT. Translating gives CASSRSGTGGNQPQHF.

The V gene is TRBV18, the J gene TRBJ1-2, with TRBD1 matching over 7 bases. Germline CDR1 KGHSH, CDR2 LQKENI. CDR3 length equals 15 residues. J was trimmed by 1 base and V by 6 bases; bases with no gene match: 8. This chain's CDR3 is CASSPGTELNYGYTF. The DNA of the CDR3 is TGTGCCAGCTCCCCCGGGACAGAGCTTAACTATGGCTACACCTTC.

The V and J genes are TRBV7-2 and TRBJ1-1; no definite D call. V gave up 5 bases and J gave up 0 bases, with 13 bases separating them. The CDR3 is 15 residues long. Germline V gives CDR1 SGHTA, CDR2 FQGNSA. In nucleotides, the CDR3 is TGTGCCAGCAGCGTGGCAGGAACAATGAACACTGAAGCTTTCTTT. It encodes CASSVAGTMNTEAFF.

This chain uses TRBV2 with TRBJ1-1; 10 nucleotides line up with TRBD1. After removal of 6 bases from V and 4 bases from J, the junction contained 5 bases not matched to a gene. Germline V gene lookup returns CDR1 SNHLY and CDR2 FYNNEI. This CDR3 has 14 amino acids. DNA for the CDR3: TGTGCCAGCAGAGCCGGGACAGGGGTCACTGAAGCTTTCTTT. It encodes CASRAGTGVTEAFF.

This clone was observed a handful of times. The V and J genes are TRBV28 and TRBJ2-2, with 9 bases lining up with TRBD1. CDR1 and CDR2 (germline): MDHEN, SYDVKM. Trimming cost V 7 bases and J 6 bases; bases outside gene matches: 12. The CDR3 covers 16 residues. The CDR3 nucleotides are TGTGCCAGCAAATCTACCGGGACAGGGAAATCCGGGGAGCTGTTTTTT. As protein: CASKSTGTGKSGELFF. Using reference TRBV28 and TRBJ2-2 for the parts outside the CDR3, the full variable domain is DVKVTQSSRYLVKRTGEKVFLECVQDMDHENMFWYRQDPGLGLRLIYFSYDVKMKEKGDIPEGYSVSREKKERFSLILESASTNQTSMYLCASKSTGTGKSGELFFGEGSRLTVL.

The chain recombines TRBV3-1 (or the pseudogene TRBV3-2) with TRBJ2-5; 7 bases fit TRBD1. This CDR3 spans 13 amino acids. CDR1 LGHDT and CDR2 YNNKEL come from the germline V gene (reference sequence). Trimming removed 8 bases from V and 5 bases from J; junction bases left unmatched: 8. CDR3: CASQRQGGETQYF. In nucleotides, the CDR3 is TGTGCCAGCCAAAGACAGGGTGGGGAGACCCAGTACTTC.